This paragraph reports one T cell receptor beta chain. The germline V gene has CDR1 SGHTA and CDR2 FQGTGA. The CDR3 loop spans 16 amino acids. V lost 5 bases, J lost 7 bases, and 11 bases stayed unmatched. These data are taken from a study of cytomegalovirus exposure and HLA in healthy donors. The overall study: A prior analysis found 117 million unique TCR beta sequences from around 180 million T cells.

Both 60 Vbeta primers and 13 Jbeta primers went into the PCR. Clones were sequenced by immunoSEQ multiplex PCR, and TCRdb holds only the in-frame ones, with some missing. The sample contains around 170,000 clones, roughly 70% of which appear only once. The sample comprised PBMCs. This TCR derives from a girl aged 10-17 years in good health and CMV-seronegative. This rearrangement joins TRBV7-3 to TRBJ1-1; 12 positions agree with TRBD1. The CDR3 here is CASSPHWDRGQGEAFF. The CDR3 DNA sequence: TGTGCCAGCAGCCCACACTGGGACAGGGGGCAAGGTGAAGCTTTCTTT.